The 12 T cell receptor beta chains below come from one sample, sequenced in a study of T cell clonality in common variable immunodeficiency. Their recognized antigens are unknown. Method: immunoSEQ multiplex PCR; TCRdb's copy keeps in-frame clones and lacks some. The sample yields approximately 12,000 clones, without any singletons. The study's findings and limits: In common variable immunodeficiency, TCR beta chains reportedly carried fewer deletions and N-nucleotide insertions.

Sequenced material: peripheral blood mononuclear cells. The source is a human donor with common variable immunodeficiency.

Turning to this clone: The read ends 3 residues before the CDR3 terminus; that terminus is restored from the germline J gene. The chain employs TRBV30 and TRBJ2-2; the match to TRBD1 covers 9 bases. There are 21 residues in the CDR3. V shed 3 bases, J shed 2 bases, and the junction held 22 bases outside the gene matches. Germline CDR1 GTSNPN, CDR2 SVGIG (reference sequence). Incomplete CDR3 DNA: TGTGCCTGGAGCGATCGTTACCGGGACAGGGAAAGGCTAGAAAACACCGGGGAG. Encoded protein: CAWSDRYRDRERLENTGE. The CDR3, in full, reads CAWSDRYRDRERLENTGELFF.

This clone was seen a handful of times. The read ends 3 residues early relative to the CDR3; the germline J gene fills the gap. The gene calls are TRBV7-2 and TRBJ2-5, with D maybe TRBD1 (5 bases). This CDR3 is built from 15 residues. V lost 1 base and J 4 bases, leaving 13 bases between the germline ends. In germline, CDR1 is SGHTA, CDR2 FQGNSA. The sequenced CDR3 bases are TGTGCCAGCAGCTTAGTGGCCAGCCAGGGAGAGACC. It translates to CASSLVASQGET. The full CDR3 protein is CASSLVASQGETQYF. The variable domain in full, completed from reference TRBV7-2 and TRBJ2-5, reads GAGVSQSPSNKVTEKGKDVELRCDPISGHTALYWYRQSLGQGLEFLIYFQGNSAPDKSGLPSDRFSAERTGGSVSTLTIQRTQQEDSAVYLCASSLVASQGETQYFGPGTRLLVL.

This clone was counted only a few times. CDR3 DNA (partial): TGTGCCAGCAGCTTAGAGTCTGGAGGGGTGAGTGAA. Translating gives CASSLESGGVSE. In full, the CDR3 reads CASSLESGGVSEAFF. This sequence joins TRBV7-9 and TRBJ1-1, with D possibly being TRBD1 (5 bases). The read comes to an end 3 residues before the CDR3 does, leaving the germline J gene to fill in the end. Between the trimmed V and J ends, which lost 1 base and 7 bases, there was a span of 16 bases. The CDR3 runs 15 residues. CDR1 and CDR2 (germline): SEHNR, FQNEAQ (reference sequence).

This clone was seen a handful of times. The read terminates 3 residues ahead of where the CDR3 ends, so the germline J gene completes it. This rearrangement joins TRBV7-9 to TRBJ1-3; no firm D call. CDR3 size: 15 residues. The germline V gene has CDR1 SEHNR and CDR2 FQNEAQ (reference sequence). V was clipped by 5 bases and J by 1 base, with 12 bases between them. The sequenced part of the CDR3 DNA is TGTGCCAGCAGCCGCGATGCCCTGTCTGGAAACACC. Protein sequence: CASSRDALSGNT. The complete CDR3 sequence is CASSRDALSGNTIYF.

In its sample, this clone was seen a few times. From the germline J gene comes the end of the CDR3, since the read stops 3 residues before it. The chain combines TRBV19 with TRBJ1-5, with D possibly matching TRBD1 (5 bases). The CDR3 has 15 amino acids. Germline V gene sequence: CDR1 LNHDA, CDR2 SQIVND (reference sequence). Trimming pared 7 bases from V and 0 bases from J, leaving 13 bases between. The CDR3 protein is CASKQRGYSNQPQHF. The CDR3 DNA, read in part, is TGTGCCAGTAAACAACGGGGGTATAGCAATCAGCCC.

This clone occurred a few times. The read terminates 3 residues before the CDR3 end, so the remaining end is supplied by the germline J gene. The chain links TRBV2 to TRBJ2-7; 15 bases align to TRBD2. The germline V gene has CDR1 SNHLY and CDR2 FYNNEI. V shed 4 bases and J 1 base; nucleotides not matched to a gene: 5. The CDR3 sequence is 17 residues long. CDR3 bases read: TGTGCCAGCAGTGGGGGACTAGCGGGGGGTCTATCCTACGAG. Its translation: CASSGGLAGGLSYE. The complete CDR3 sequence is CASSGGLAGGLSYEQYF. Based on the CDR3 plus reference TRBV2 and TRBJ2-7, the full variable domain is EPEVTQTPSHQVTQMGQEVILRCVPISNHLYFYWYRQILGQKVEFLVSFYNNEISEKSEIFDDQFSVERPDGSNFTLKIRSTKLEDSAMYFCASSGGLAGGLSYEQYFGPGTRLTVT.

In this sample, this clone turned up a few times. With the read ending 3 residues before the CDR3 end, the germline J gene is used to fill in that end. The genes are TRBV7-8 and TRBJ2-5; D may be TRBD1 or TRBD2 (6 bases each). From germline, CDR1 is SGHVS and CDR2 FQNEAQ. V was trimmed by 7 bases and J by 4 bases, leaving 22 bases between them. The CDR3 spans 16 residues. The CDR3 bases that were read are TGTGCCAGCACCTCGCCAAGGAGGGCCAGGGGAGAGACC. Protein: CASTSPRRARGET. The whole CDR3 sequence is CASTSPRRARGETQYF.

This clone was seen more than once but under ten times. The read ends 3 residues shy of where the CDR3 ends; the end is completed using the germline J gene. The rearrangement uses TRBV19 and TRBJ1-1, with TRBD1 matching 7 bases. This CDR3 comprises 16 residues. J was trimmed by 0 bases and V by 9 bases; bases with no gene match: 13. Germline values: CDR1 LNHDA, CDR2 SQIVND (reference sequence). This CDR3 reads CASQLTGRSMNTEAFF. The covered CDR3 bases are TGTGCCAGCCAACTGACAGGGAGGTCCATGAACACTGAA.

By share of the sample, this clone is medium-sized. The read ends 3 residues early relative to the CDR3; the germline J gene fills the gap. The rearrangement joins TRBV7-8 to TRBJ1-6; 7 bases line up with TRBD1. The J segment lost 6 bases and the V segment lost 5 bases, leaving 7 bases of the junction unmatched. CDR1 SGHVS and CDR2 FQNEAQ come from the germline V gene. The CDR3 covers 15 residues. The CDR3 bases that were read are TGTGCCAGCAGCAGCCAGGGACAGATTAATTCACCC. Translating gives CASSSQGQINSP. The full CDR3 reads CASSSQGQINSPLHF.

This clone was picked up a small number of times. The CDR3 loop reads CASTKQGAKTDTQYF. The CDR3 DNA, read in part, is TGTGCCAGCACCAAACAGGGGGCAAAAACAGATACG. The rearrangement joins TRBV2 to TRBJ2-3, with 9 positions matching TRBD1. The CDR3 end falls 3 residues outside the read, so it is completed with the germline J gene. CDR1 is SNHLY and CDR2 is FYNNEI in the germline V gene. With 7 bases clipped from V and 3 bases from J, the junction kept 8 bases outside the gene matches. This CDR3 spans 15 amino acids.

Points on this clone: Sequencing ends 3 residues short of the CDR3 end; the germline J gene provides the rest. This rearrangement joins TRBV7-2 to TRBJ1-2; 9 bases align to TRBD1. The V gene end was trimmed by 0 bases and the J gene end by 4 bases; junction bases not matched to a gene: 6. This CDR3 has 16 residues. Germline CDR1 and CDR2: SGHTA and FQGNSA. This chain's CDR3 is CASSLAMDRGGYGYTF. The DNA read from the CDR3 is TGTGCCAGCAGCTTAGCGATGGACAGGGGAGGCTATGGC.

This clone was detected ten times or more. At one of its ends the junction is not consistent with the germline gene, which may arise from a read error. The read stops 3 residues short of the end of the CDR3; the missing end is completed from the germline J gene. The chain employs TRBV18 and TRBJ1-2, with 10 bases fitting TRBD1. The CDR3 covers 16 residues. Per germline, CDR1 KGHSH and CDR2 LQKENI. Incomplete CDR3 DNA: TGTGCCAGCTCACCACCGGGGACAGGGGCCGACTACGGC. Translating it yields CASSPPGTGADYG. The full CDR3 protein reads CASSPPGTGADYGYTF.